A single T cell receptor (beta chain) is shown here with its context. Antigen specificity is unknown. These data belong to a study of long-term antiretroviral therapy in people with HIV. General study points: HIV repertoires spanned narrower CDR3 length ranges than controls. Clones showing expansion before ART dominated the repertoire at all time points.

CDR1 and CDR2 from the germline V gene are MNHNY and SVGAGI (reference sequence). The length of the CDR3 is 13 residues. V lost 10 bases and J 2 bases, leaving 14 bases between the germline ends. The authors ran the immunoSEQ assay, v3.0, at survey level. Samples were sequenced targeting about 35,000-50,000 T-cell genomes each. Only in-frame clones appear in the TCRdb table, and some are missing; sequencing was by immunoSEQ multiplex PCR. The sample lists about 35,000 clones, around 82% occurring once. None of the participants with HIV were treated outside the United States. The gene calls are TRBV6-6 and TRBJ1-2, with D possibly matching TRBD1 (5 bases). The TCR originated in a man younger than 35 with HIV. The sample here was unsorted PBMCs, taken 0.3 years after starting antiretroviral therapy. The CDR3 coding sequence is TGTGCCATCCCAAAACCAGGGAACTATGGCTACACCTTC. This gives the protein CAIPKPGNYGYTF.